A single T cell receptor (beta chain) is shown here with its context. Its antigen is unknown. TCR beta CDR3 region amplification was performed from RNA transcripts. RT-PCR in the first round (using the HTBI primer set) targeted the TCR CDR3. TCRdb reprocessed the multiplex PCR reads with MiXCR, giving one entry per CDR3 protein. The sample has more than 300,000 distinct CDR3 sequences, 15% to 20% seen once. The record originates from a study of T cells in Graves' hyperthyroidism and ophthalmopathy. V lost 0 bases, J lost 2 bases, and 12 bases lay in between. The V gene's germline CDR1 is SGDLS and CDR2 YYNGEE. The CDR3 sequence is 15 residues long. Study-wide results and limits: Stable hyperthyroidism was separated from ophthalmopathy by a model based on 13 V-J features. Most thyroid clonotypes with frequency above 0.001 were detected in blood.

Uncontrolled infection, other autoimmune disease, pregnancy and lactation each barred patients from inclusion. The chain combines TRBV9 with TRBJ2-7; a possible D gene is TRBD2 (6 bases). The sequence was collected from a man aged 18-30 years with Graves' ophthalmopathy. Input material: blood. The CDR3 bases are TGTGCCAGCAGCGTAGGCGGGACTCCAACCTACGAGCAGTACTTC. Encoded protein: CASSVGGTPTYEQYF.